This T cell receptor (beta chain) stems from a study of blood T cell repertoires in COVID-19. Study in general: Donors in the United States, Italy and Spain gave samples during acute or convalescent COVID-19. PBMCs, B-cell-depleted T cells, or T cells provided the cDNA or gDNA that made up the material.

The J segment lost 8 bases and the V segment lost 2 bases, leaving 5 bases of the junction unmatched. Per the germline V gene, CDR1 is SGHDN and CDR2 is FVKESK. The CDR3 length is 14 residues. This clone was detected only a few times. Authors' methods: Reference gene primer amplification gave nucleated cell count estimates. Profiled with immunoSEQ multiplex PCR; TCRdb holds only in-frame clones, not every one. D and trimming come from the DNA, and the V and J calls and clone size come from that table. The sample comprises 55,000 to 80,000 clones, 65% to 90% of which are singletons, and 15% to 20% rests with the top ten.

Input material: peripheral blood. The receptor was derived from an elderly man with active COVID-19. The chain has TRBV14 and TRBJ2-1, with TRBD2 matching 8 bases. CDR3 nucleotides: TGTGCCAGCAGCCAACATGGACTAGCAGATGAGCAGTTCTTC. It codes for CASSQHGLADEQFF.